These T cell receptor beta chains were read from a single sample in a study of cytomegalovirus exposure and HLA in healthy donors. Only in-frame clones appear in the TCRdb table, and some are missing; sequencing was by immunoSEQ multiplex PCR. Among 100,000 or so clones, over 60% were seen once, and the ten largest hold 4.1%. Input material: PBMCs. These receptors all come from a female donor in good health and CMV-seropositive. Each CDR3 is given with its conserved first and last residue. The D gene is left open where the match is weak. For some rows the clone size is stated as once, few or many, or as a class when expanded; others skip it.

D,V,size,J,CDR3,DNA
TRBD1,TRBV4-1,.,TRBJ2-7,CASSQNRGNEQYF,TGCGCCAGCAGCCAAAACAGGGGGAACGAGCAGTACTTC
.,TRBV18,.,TRBJ2-1,CASSVGPQAYNEQFF,TGTGCCAGCTCAGTCGGACCACAGGCCTACAATGAGCAGTTCTTC
.,TRBV7-6,.,TRBJ2-7,CASSPLGSSYEQYF,TGTGCCAGCAGCCCCTTGGGCTCCTCCTACGAGCAGTACTTC
TRBD1,TRBV5-8,.,TRBJ1-5,CASSQDRGNSNQPQHF,TGTGCCAGCAGCCAGGACAGGGGTAATAGCAATCAGCCCCAGCATTTT
TRBD2,TRBV19,.,TRBJ2-3,CASSISLAGGPPDTQYF,TGTGCCAGTAGTATTAGTCTAGCGGGAGGGCCCCCAGATACGCAGTATTTT
.,TRBV5-1,.,TRBJ2-3,CASSLGKRGDTQYF,TGCGCCAGCAGCTTGGGTAAAAGAGGAGATACGCAGTATTTT
.,TRBV5-4,.,TRBJ2-1,CASSRGAGGPNNEQFF,TGTGCCAGCAGTCGGGGGGCTGGGGGGCCTAACAATGAGCAGTTCTTC
TRBD2,TRBV5-4,.,TRBJ2-1,CASSGTSGSYNEQFF,TGTGCCAGCAGCGGGACTAGCGGGAGCTACAATGAGCAGTTCTTC
.,TRBV19,.,TRBJ1-2,CASMPLGGADYGYTF,TGTGCCAGTATGCCCCTGGGGGGGGCAGACTATGGCTACACCTTC
.,TRBV7-8,.,TRBJ1-1,CASSLIQGRLEAFF,TGTGCCAGCAGCTTAATTCAGGGTCGGCTTGAAGCTTTCTTT
.,TRBV5-1,.,TRBJ2-5,CASRGSGQETQYF,TGCGCCAGCAGGGGTAGCGGCCAAGAGACCCAGTACTTC
TRBD1,TRBV5-1,few,TRBJ1-2,CASSPGQGGSYGYTF,TGCGCCAGCAGCCCGGGACAGGGAGGAAGCTATGGCTACACCTTC
TRBD2,TRBV27,.,TRBJ2-7,CATRGTSGFEQYF,TGTGCCACCAGGGGGACTAGCGGGTTTGAGCAGTACTTC
TRBD2,TRBV7-2,.,TRBJ2-5,CASSLITSGGQETQYF,TGTGCCAGCAGCTTAATTACTAGCGGGGGTCAAGAGACCCAGTACTTC
TRBD2,TRBV4-1,few,TRBJ2-5,CASSQDGLAGDHQETQYF,TGCGCCAGCAGCCAAGATGGACTAGCGGGGGACCACCAAGAGACCCAGTACTTC
TRBD1,TRBV14,.,TRBJ1-2,CASSARQGYYGYTF,TGTGCCAGCAGCGCACGACAGGGCTACTATGGCTACACCTTC
TRBD1,TRBV11-2,.,TRBJ1-1,CASSLPTGKNTEAFF,TGTGCCAGCAGCCTCCCGACAGGGAAGAACACTGAAGCTTTCTTT
.,TRBV7-9,.,TRBJ1-2,CASSFPGTIYGYTF,TGTGCCAGCAGCTTTCCGGGAACCATCTATGGCTACACCTTC
TRBD2,TRBV27,.,TRBJ2-3,CASSTPSGGRGDTQYF,TGTGCCAGCAGTACGCCTAGCGGGGGTCGAGGAGATACGCAGTATTTT
.,TRBV5-1,.,TRBJ1-6,CASSLEVGQGPWGRNSPLHF,TGCGCCAGCAGCTTGGAGGTGGGGCAGGGGCCTTGGGGGCGGAATTCACCCCTCCACTTT
TRBD1,TRBV18,.,TRBJ2-2,CASSPPTGELVGELFF,TGTGCCAGCTCACCACCGACAGGGGAATTGGTCGGGGAGCTGTTTTTT
TRBD2,TRBV4-2,.,TRBJ2-2,CASSQGSGGPDTGELFF,TGTGCCAGCAGCCAAGGCAGCGGGGGGCCGGACACCGGGGAGCTGTTTTTT
TRBD1,TRBV7-9,.,TRBJ2-3,CASSQGQRATDTQYF,TGTGCCAGCAGCCAGGGACAGCGTGCCACAGATACGCAGTATTTT